The 28 T cell receptor beta chains given below trace back to one sample, sequenced in a study of radiotherapy plus CTLA-4 blockade in lung cancer. Here immunoSEQ multiplex PCR was the method, and the copy in TCRdb shows in-frame clones only, minus some. The data show 100,000 to 150,000 clones, roughly 80% seen once. The sequencing here drew on peripheral blood, taken from a patient treated with radiotherapy plus ipilimumab. The source is a human donor with non-small cell lung cancer who had a partial response to radiotherapy plus ipilimumab.

The CDR3 DNA is TGTGCCAGCAGTTACCTTGCGCCAAGCTCCTACAATGAGCAGTTCTTC. As protein: CASSYLAPSSYNEQFF. The V and J genes are TRBV6-5 and TRBJ2-1, with D unresolved. V dropped 2 bases and J dropped 0 bases, with 11 bases sitting between them. Per germline, CDR1 MNHEY and CDR2 SVGAGI. The CDR3 totals 16 residues.

The gene calls are TRBV7-2 and TRBJ1-5, with unresolved D. Germline lookup yields CDR1 SGHTA and CDR2 FQGNSA. Trimming took 0 bases from V and 4 from J, leaving 13 bases between them. CDR3 length equals 16 residues. The CDR3 sequence: CASSLARSLGNQPQHF. The CDR3 bases are TGTGCCAGCAGCTTAGCGCGGTCCCTCGGGAATCAGCCCCAGCATTTT.

The gene calls are TRBV19 and TRBJ1-1; 8 bases line up with TRBD1. Germline V gene sequence: CDR1 LNHDA, CDR2 SQIVND (reference sequence). J gave up 11 bases and V 4 bases, and 9 bases lay outside the gene matches. The CDR3 contains 13 residues. CDR3 in DNA: TGTGCCAGTAGTACACCAGGGGGCGCGCCGGCTTTCTTT. Residues: CASSTPGGAPAFF.

The rearrangement uses TRBV7-6 and TRBJ2-7; 10 bases are a match to TRBD2. CDR3 size: 16 residues. CDR1 and CDR2 (germline): SGHVS, FNYEAQ. Trimming took 3 bases from V and 7 from J; bases not matched to a gene: 12. The CDR3 reads CASSLATSGTLLEQYF. CDR3 nucleotide sequence: TGTGCCAGCAGCTTGGCAACTAGCGGGACCCTTTTGGAGCAGTACTTC.

The J gene is TRBJ2-1, the V gene TRBV27; D is possibly TRBD1 (6 bases). The CDR3 has 14 amino acids. V was cut by 5 bases and J by 0 bases, with 8 bases left in between. Germline loops: CDR1 MNHEY, CDR2 SMNVEV (reference sequence). CDR3 region: CASSLDSSYNEQFF. The CDR3 DNA is TGTGCCAGCAGTCTGGACAGCTCCTACAATGAGCAGTTCTTC.

CDR3 DNA sequence: TGTGCCAGCAGTGAGGGCAACTCAGGCTCCAGCTATGGCTACACCTTC. Its translation: CASSEGNSGSSYGYTF. The chain has TRBV2 and TRBJ1-2; D uncertain. The germline CDR1 and CDR2 sequences are SNHLY and FYNNEI. Deletions cut 3 bases from V and 4 bases from J, with 18 bases between. The length of the CDR3 is 16 residues.

This chain links TRBV14 with TRBJ1-2; D is ambiguous. Trimming took 2 bases from V and 7 from J, leaving 11 bases between them. Germline values: CDR1 SGHDN, CDR2 FVKESK. The CDR3 is made up of 13 amino acids. DNA of the CDR3: TGTGCCAGCAGCCAAAGCCGGGTCTCTGGCTACACCTTC. Residues: CASSQSRVSGYTF.

The chain joins TRBV5-4 to TRBJ2-4; 9 bases match TRBD1. CDR3 size: 16 residues. After removal of 0 bases from V and 5 bases from J, the junction contained 6 bases not matched to a gene. Looked up from germline, CDR1 is SGHNT and CDR2 is YYREEE (reference sequence). Here the CDR3 DNA reads TGTGCCAGCAGCTTGGCCACCGGGACAGGGCAAAACATTCAGTACTTC. Translating it yields CASSLATGTGQNIQYF.

The CDR3 DNA follows: TGTGCCAGCAGGCAAACCGGGACAGGGGGGGGGCTTAATCAGCCCCAGCATTTT. Its translation is CASRQTGTGGGLNQPQHF. V is TRBV28 and J is TRBJ1-5; 11 bases fit TRBD1. Germline values: CDR1 MDHEN, CDR2 SYDVKM. There are 18 residues in the CDR3. Losses at the gene ends were 6 bases for V and 4 bases for J; bases not matched to a gene: 14.

The gene calls are TRBV28 and TRBJ1-2; 7 bases align to TRBD1. Germline CDR1 reads MDHEN; CDR2 reads SYDVKM. This CDR3 contains 15 residues. Losses at the gene ends were 2 bases for V and 2 bases for J; bases not matched to a gene: 5. CDR3 region: CASSLRTGRNYGYTF. DNA of the CDR3: TGTGCCAGCAGTTTAAGGACAGGACGAAACTATGGCTACACCTTC.

Comments on this clone: Within the sample, other DNA sequences also encode this same CDR3. The genes are TRBV28 and TRBJ1-5; maybe TRBD1 (6 bases). The CDR3 is 14 residues long. V shed 6 bases and J shed 5 bases, with 14 bases lying between them. Germline V CDR1 and CDR2: MDHEN, SYDVKM. CDR3 DNA: TGTGCCAGCAGGATAGGGGGAAGGGATCAGCCCCAGCATTTT. Its translation is CASRIGGRDQPQHF.

This clone turned up a few times. The chain has TRBV2 and TRBJ2-7; 11 nucleotides line up with TRBD2. The CDR3 has 15 residues. J was trimmed by 4 bases and V by 5 bases; bases with no gene match: 7. Germline CDR1 SNHLY, CDR2 FYNNEI. This CDR3 reads CASSFSGRAGYEQYF. The CDR3 DNA follows: TGTGCCAGCAGTTTTAGCGGGAGGGCCGGTTACGAGCAGTACTTC.

V usage is TRBV9 and J usage is TRBJ2-2; TRBD2 is a possible D gene (5 bases). Germline V gene lookup returns CDR1 SGDLS and CDR2 YYNGEE. Trimming removed 0 bases from V and 5 bases from J, with 14 bases in between. This CDR3 is built from 16 residues. As DNA, the CDR3 is TGTGCCAGCAGCGTAGCTGCACTCCCGGGGACCGGGGAGCTGTTTTTT. Its protein product is CASSVAALPGTGELFF.

This sequence joins TRBV5-4 and TRBJ2-2; 9 nucleotides agree with TRBD1. This CDR3 has 16 amino acids. The V and J ends lost 6 bases and 5 bases, in that order; junction bases with no gene match: 11. The germline CDR1 and CDR2 sequences are SGHNT and YYREEE (reference sequence). The chain's CDR3 is CASTWGTGLITGELFF. In DNA form, the CDR3 reads TGTGCCAGCACCTGGGGGACAGGGCTCATTACCGGGGAGCTGTTTTTT.

This clone occurred once. J is TRBJ1-4 and V is TRBV18; 7 nucleotides match TRBD1. V was clipped by 5 bases and J by 7 bases; unmatched bases: 7. The CDR3 loop spans 14 amino acids. The germline gives CDR1 KGHSH, CDR2 LQKENI. The CDR3 reads CASSTGALGEKLFF. CDR3 bases: TGTGCCAGCTCAACAGGGGCTTTGGGTGAAAAACTGTTTTTT.

CDR3 amino acids: CASSATPGGFQHF. DNA of the CDR3: TGTGCCAGCAGCGCCACGCCGGGGGGGTTCCAGCATTTT. The chain couples TRBV7-8 to TRBJ1-5, with D perhaps matching TRBD1 (5 bases). Trimming took 5 bases from V and 12 from J, leaving 17 bases between them. This CDR3 is 13 amino acids long. Germline CDR1 SGHVS, CDR2 FQNEAQ.

The chain combines TRBV7-2 with TRBJ2-1; 9 positions agree with TRBD2. The ends lost 10 bases at V and 4 bases at J; junction bases unmatched: 11. The CDR3 consists of 15 residues. CDR1 is SGHTA, CDR2 FQGNSA, per germline. CDR3: CAIHLAGRVYNEQFF. The CDR3 DNA is TGTGCCATCCATCTAGCGGGAAGAGTATACAATGAGCAGTTCTTC.

This sequence joins TRBV5-4 and TRBJ1-2, with a tentative D call TRBD1 (5 bases). V lost 4 bases, J lost 4 bases, and 17 bases lay in between. This CDR3 spans 15 amino acids. Germline CDR1 SGHNT, CDR2 YYREEE (reference sequence). The CDR3 reads CASSLRVRGGYGYTF. As DNA, the CDR3 is TGTGCCAGCAGCCTGAGGGTGCGCGGGGGCTATGGCTACACCTTC.

The genes are TRBV5-4 and TRBJ1-2; no firm D call. The CDR3 is made up of 14 amino acids. Germline lookup yields CDR1 SGHNT and CDR2 YYREEE (reference sequence). V gave up 4 bases and J gave up 4 bases, with 14 bases separating them. The CDR3 DNA follows: TGTGCCAGCAGCCAAGAGTCAAATTTCTATGGCTACACCTTC. Amino acid sequence: CASSQESNFYGYTF.

This clone appeared a few times. This chain joins TRBV5-1 and TRBJ2-1; D unresolved. The CDR3 covers 12 residues. Trimming left V 3 bases short and J 8 bases short, with 9 bases between. Germline values: CDR1 SGHRS, CDR2 YFSETQ. In nucleotides, the CDR3 is TGCGCCAGCAGCTCGAGTGGGCATGAGCAGTTCTTC. It is translated as CASSSSGHEQFF. Together with reference TRBV5-1 and TRBJ2-1, the CDR3 gives the full variable domain: KAGVTQTPRYLIKTRGQQVTLSCSPISGHRSVSWYQQTPGQGLQFLFEYFSETQRNKGNFPGRFSGRQFSNSRSEMNVSTLELGDSALYLCASSSSGHEQFFGPGTRLTVL.

This chain joins TRBV5-1 and TRBJ2-7, with 7 bases that match TRBD2. V shed 3 bases, J shed 7 bases, and the junction held 13 bases outside the gene matches. The CDR3 loop spans 15 amino acids. The germline gives CDR1 SGHRS, CDR2 YFSETQ. The CDR3 DNA reads as TGCGCCAGCAGCTCCTCACTAGCGAAGACGGAGGAGCAGTACTTC. Translated: CASSSSLAKTEEQYF.

V usage is TRBV30 and J usage is TRBJ2-5; 7 nucleotides agree with TRBD2. V was pared by 8 bases and J by 5 bases, with 11 bases of the junction left unmatched. The CDR3 loop spans 13 amino acids. The germline gives CDR1 GTSNPN, CDR2 SVGIG (reference sequence). This CDR3 is CAGQPREGETQYF. The CDR3 DNA reads as TGTGCCGGACAACCAAGGGAGGGGGAGACCCAGTACTTC.

This clone was found a few times. The CDR3 loop reads CASSDAGGGNQPQHF. The CDR3 DNA reads TGTGCCAGCAGTGACGCAGGGGGCGGCAATCAGCCCCAGCATTTT. The chain couples TRBV6-1 to TRBJ1-5; TRBD1 agrees at 8 bases. CDR3 length: 15 residues. V lost 3 bases to trimming and J lost 2 bases; unmatched junction nucleotides: 3. Germline CDR1 reads MNHNS; CDR2 reads SASEGT.

V gene TRBV5-4 combines with J gene TRBJ2-7, with D uncertain. The CDR3 has 12 residues. V was trimmed by 5 bases and J by 0 bases, leaving 6 bases between them. Looked up from germline, CDR1 is SGHNT and CDR2 is YYREEE (reference sequence). The chain's CDR3 is CASSFLSYEQYF. CDR3 sequence (DNA): TGTGCCAGCAGTTTCCTCTCCTACGAGCAGTACTTC. The full variable domain, in which reference TRBV5-4 and TRBJ2-7 provide the parts outside the CDR3, is ETGVTQSPTHLIKTRGQQVTLRCSSQSGHNTVSWYQQALGQGPQFIFQYYREEENGRGNFPPRFSGLQFPNYSSELNVNALELDDSALYLCASSFLSYEQYFGPGTRLTVT.

The chain joins TRBV5-6 to TRBJ2-1, with a weak D call TRBD1 (6 bases). The CDR3 has 15 residues. Trimming pared 4 bases from V and 4 bases from J, leaving 15 bases between. Germline CDR1 is SGHDT and CDR2 is YYEEEE. For the CDR3, the DNA is TGTGCCAGCAGCCCTACAGGGAGATTTTACAATGAGCAGTTCTTC. This translates into CASSPTGRFYNEQFF.

The rearrangement links TRBV14 to TRBJ2-6; D gene unclear. Germline V gives CDR1 SGHDN, CDR2 FVKESK. CDR3 length equals 14 residues. The germline V and J ends were trimmed by 3 bases and 0 bases, with 3 bases remaining between them. The CDR3 DNA follows: TGTGCCAGCAGCCACTCCTCTGGGGCCAACGTCCTGACTTTC. This gives the protein CASSHSSGANVLTF.

This chain uses TRBV28 with TRBJ2-5, with D tentatively TRBD2 (6 bases). Trimming stripped 6 bases from V and 1 base from J, with 15 bases between. The CDR3 has 15 amino acids. Germline loops: CDR1 MDHEN, CDR2 SYDVKM. The CDR3 reads CASSPPFGGQETQYF. DNA of the CDR3: TGTGCCAGCAGCCCACCGTTCGGGGGCCAAGAGACCCAGTACTTC. Filled out from reference TRBV28 and TRBJ2-5, the complete variable domain reads DVKVTQSSRYLVKRTGEKVFLECVQDMDHENMFWYRQDPGLGLRLIYFSYDVKMKEKGDIPEGYSVSREKKERFSLILESASTNQTSMYLCASSPPFGGQETQYFGPGTRLLVL.

The rearrangement uses TRBV6-5 and TRBJ2-2; 8 bases map to TRBD2. Germline V gene data show CDR1 as MNHEY and CDR2 as SVGAGI. The CDR3 runs 15 residues. V lost 4 bases and J lost 1; bases outside the gene matches: 2. The CDR3 DNA reads as TGTGCCAGCAGTTGGACTAGCAGGAACACCGGGGAGCTGTTTTTT. Protein product: CASSWTSRNTGELFF.